This is a list of T cell receptor beta chains from one sample in a study of blood T cell repertoires in COVID-19. Some clones are missing from TCRdb's copy, which holds only in-frame ones; the method was immunoSEQ multiplex PCR. Altogether roughly 200,000 clones are present, about 90% being singletons, with the ten largest covering 1.2%. Sequenced sample: PBMCs or T cells enriched from blood (not recorded which). The receptor set was obtained from a man between 25 and 39 years old who had recovered from COVID-19. CDR3s include the opening cysteine and the closing phenylalanine or tryptophan. The D gene is left open where the match is weak. Only some rows state a clone size, as once, few, many or a class for expanded clones.

d_gene: TRBD1
abundance: NA
v_gene: TRBV28
j_gene: TRBJ2-1
CDR3nt: TGTGCCAGCAGTACAATACAATCCGGGACAGGGATCGGGTACAATGAGCAGTTCTTC
CDR3aa: CASSTIQSGTGIGYNEQFF

d_gene: TRBD1
abundance: NA
v_gene: TRBV2
j_gene: TRBJ2-7
CDR3nt: TGTGCCAGCAGTGAGAACAGGGGGCTCTTGGGCGAGCAGTACTTC
CDR3aa: CASSENRGLLGEQYF

d_gene: NA
abundance: NA
v_gene: TRBV19
j_gene: TRBJ1-3
CDR3nt: TGTGCCAGTAGTGATCAGGGAAGCTCTGGAAACACCATATATTTT
CDR3aa: CASSDQGSSGNTIYF

d_gene: NA
abundance: NA
v_gene: TRBV5-1
j_gene: TRBJ1-2
CDR3nt: TGCGCCAGCAGCGGTGACAGAGCTAACTATGGCTACACCTTC
CDR3aa: CASSGDRANYGYTF

d_gene: NA
abundance: NA
v_gene: TRBV10-3
j_gene: TRBJ1-1
CDR3nt: TGTGCCATCAGTGCCTCGGGAAACACTGAAGCTTTCTTT
CDR3aa: CAISASGNTEAFF

d_gene: NA
abundance: NA
v_gene: TRBV3-1/TRBV3-2
j_gene: TRBJ1-2
CDR3nt: TGTGCCAGCAGCCGGACGGGAATAACTAACTATGGCTACACCTTC
CDR3aa: CASSRTGITNYGYTF

d_gene: TRBD1
abundance: once
v_gene: TRBV5-1
j_gene: TRBJ1-1
CDR3nt: TGCGCCAGCAGCTGGCTGGACAGGACAATGAACACTGAAGCTTTCTTT
CDR3aa: CASSWLDRTMNTEAFF

d_gene: TRBD2
abundance: NA
v_gene: TRBV28
j_gene: TRBJ2-7
CDR3nt: TGTGCCAGCAGTCGGACTAGCGGAAGCTCCTACGAGCAGTACTTC
CDR3aa: CASSRTSGSSYEQYF

d_gene: NA
abundance: NA
v_gene: TRBV12-3/TRBV12-4
j_gene: TRBJ1-1
CDR3nt: TGTGCCAGCAGTTTGCAGGGTACTGAAGCTTTCTTT
CDR3aa: CASSLQGTEAFF

d_gene: NA
abundance: NA
v_gene: TRBV6-5
j_gene: TRBJ1-2
CDR3nt: TGTGCCAGCACACAGGGTAGTAACTATGGCTACACCTTC
CDR3aa: CASTQGSNYGYTF

d_gene: NA
abundance: once
v_gene: TRBV27
j_gene: TRBJ1-4
CDR3nt: TGTGCCAGCAGTTTAGGCAGGCTGGCTAATGAAAAACTGTTTTTT
CDR3aa: CASSLGRLANEKLFF

d_gene: NA
abundance: once
v_gene: TRBV24-1
j_gene: TRBJ2-3
CDR3nt: TGTGCCACCAGTGCTCTTACGACAGACACAGATACGCAGTATTTT
CDR3aa: CATSALTTDTDTQYF

d_gene: TRBD1
abundance: NA
v_gene: TRBV11-3
j_gene: TRBJ2-1
CDR3nt: TGTGCCAGCAGTCCTTCCCCGGGACAGGGGGATGAGCAGTTCTTC
CDR3aa: CASSPSPGQGDEQFF

d_gene: NA
abundance: NA
v_gene: TRBV5-4
j_gene: TRBJ1-1
CDR3nt: TGTGCCAGCAGCCCCTCGGAGATGAACACTGAAGCTTTCTTT
CDR3aa: CASSPSEMNTEAFF

d_gene: TRBD2
abundance: NA
v_gene: TRBV7-8
j_gene: TRBJ2-6
CDR3nt: TGTGCCAGCAGCTCCCGAGGAAGCGGGAGCCTCGGGGCCAACGTCCTGACTTTC
CDR3aa: CASSSRGSGSLGANVLTF

d_gene: NA
abundance: NA
v_gene: TRBV5-6
j_gene: TRBJ2-3
CDR3nt: TGTGCCAGCAGCTTGCCTAGCACAGATACGCAGTATTTT
CDR3aa: CASSLPSTDTQYF

d_gene: TRBD2
abundance: NA
v_gene: TRBV7-2
j_gene: TRBJ2-6
CDR3nt: TGTGCCAGCAGTAGACAGCGGGGAGCCAACGTCCTGACTTTC
CDR3aa: CASSRQRGANVLTF

d_gene: NA
abundance: few
v_gene: TRBV5-4
j_gene: TRBJ1-1
CDR3nt: TGTGCCAGCGCAAGCTTATGGAGTTTCGGTTCAAACACTGAAGCTTTCTTT
CDR3aa: CASASLWSFGSNTEAFF

d_gene: NA
abundance: NA
v_gene: TRBV18
j_gene: TRBJ2-5
CDR3nt: TGTGCCAGCTCATCCCGACAGGTGGAGACCCAGTACTTC
CDR3aa: CASSSRQVETQYF

d_gene: NA
abundance: NA
v_gene: TRBV19
j_gene: TRBJ1-5
CDR3nt: TGTGCCAGTACCCTCAGGGGTTATAGCAATCAGCCCCAGCATTTT
CDR3aa: CASTLRGYSNQPQHF

d_gene: NA
abundance: NA
v_gene: TRBV19
j_gene: TRBJ2-1
CDR3nt: TGTGCCAGTATGCAGGGGCGAGATGAGCAGTTCTTC
CDR3aa: CASMQGRDEQFF

d_gene: TRBD1
abundance: NA
v_gene: TRBV2
j_gene: TRBJ2-1
CDR3nt: TGTGCCAGCAGTGGACAGGGGGCCCATGAGCAGTTCTTC
CDR3aa: CASSGQGAHEQFF

d_gene: TRBD1
abundance: NA
v_gene: TRBV23-1
j_gene: TRBJ2-5
CDR3nt: TGCGCCAGCAGTCACGTCAACCGGGACAGTCAAGAGACCCAGTACTTC
CDR3aa: CASSHVNRDSQETQYF

d_gene: NA
abundance: NA
v_gene: TRBV27
j_gene: TRBJ2-1
CDR3nt: TGTGCCAGCAGCACAACAGAGACCTCCTACAATGAGCAGTTCTTC
CDR3aa: CASSTTETSYNEQFF

d_gene: NA
abundance: NA
v_gene: TRBV6-1
j_gene: TRBJ1-2
CDR3nt: TGTGCCAGCAGTGAAGGGGGAGGGACCCTCGGACGGCATGGCTACACCTTC
CDR3aa: CASSEGGGTLGRHGYTF

d_gene: TRBD1
abundance: NA
v_gene: TRBV6-5
j_gene: TRBJ2-2
CDR3nt: TGTGCCAGCAGTTACTCCGGGACAGAGCCCACCGGGGAGCTGTTTTTT
CDR3aa: CASSYSGTEPTGELFF

d_gene: NA
abundance: few
v_gene: TRBV2
j_gene: TRBJ1-5
CDR3nt: TGTGCCAGCAGTGTGCAGGGAGGGCCCCAGCATTTT
CDR3aa: CASSVQGGPQHF

d_gene: NA
abundance: NA
v_gene: TRBV12-3/TRBV12-4
j_gene: TRBJ2-7
CDR3nt: TGTGCCAGCAGCTCCGTTCTCCACGAGCAGTACTTC
CDR3aa: CASSSVLHEQYF

d_gene: NA
abundance: NA
v_gene: TRBV19
j_gene: TRBJ2-5
CDR3nt: TGTGCCAGTAGTATTGTCCTCATCGGGGAGACCCAGTACTTC
CDR3aa: CASSIVLIGETQYF

d_gene: NA
abundance: NA
v_gene: TRBV4-1
j_gene: TRBJ1-1
CDR3nt: TGCGCCAGCAGCCTGGGGCGTGGGGCAGGTACTGAAGCTTTCTTT
CDR3aa: CASSLGRGAGTEAFF

d_gene: NA
abundance: NA
v_gene: TRBV5-4
j_gene: TRBJ2-7
CDR3nt: TGTGCCAGCAGCCCGGACTGGAACAGCTACGAGCAGTACTTC
CDR3aa: CASSPDWNSYEQYF

d_gene: TRBD1
abundance: NA
v_gene: TRBV13
j_gene: TRBJ2-5
CDR3nt: TGTGCCAGCAGCTTAGGCCGACAGGGACGGGAGACCCAGTACTTC
CDR3aa: CASSLGRQGRETQYF

d_gene: TRBD2
abundance: once
v_gene: TRBV13
j_gene: TRBJ2-7
CDR3nt: TGTGCCAGCAGCTCTAAACTAGCGAGGAGCTCCTACGAGCAGTACTTC
CDR3aa: CASSSKLARSSYEQYF

d_gene: NA
abundance: NA
v_gene: TRBV29-1
j_gene: TRBJ2-3
CDR3nt: TGCAGCGTGCCGCAACTAGCCCTGCTGGATACGCAGTATTTT
CDR3aa: CSVPQLALLDTQYF

d_gene: TRBD1
abundance: once
v_gene: TRBV2
j_gene: TRBJ2-7
CDR3nt: TGTGCCAGCAGGACGAGACAGGGATCCTACGAGCAGTACTTC
CDR3aa: CASRTRQGSYEQYF

d_gene: NA
abundance: NA
v_gene: TRBV11-2
j_gene: TRBJ2-5
CDR3nt: TGTGCCAGCAGCTTAGGGCGAGCGGCACAAGAGACCCAGTACTTC
CDR3aa: CASSLGRAAQETQYF

d_gene: TRBD1
abundance: NA
v_gene: TRBV13
j_gene: TRBJ1-1
CDR3nt: TGTGCCAGCAGCCTCCAAAGCGGGACAGGTTACACTGAAGCTTTCTTT
CDR3aa: CASSLQSGTGYTEAFF

d_gene: TRBD1
abundance: NA
v_gene: TRBV5-1
j_gene: TRBJ1-4
CDR3nt: TGCGCCAGCAGCCTAGACAGGGTTAATGAAAAACTGTTTTTT
CDR3aa: CASSLDRVNEKLFF

d_gene: TRBD2
abundance: NA
v_gene: TRBV7-9
j_gene: TRBJ2-7
CDR3nt: TGTGCCAGCAGCCTAGGGGAAATAGCGGGATTCTACGAGCAGTACTTC
CDR3aa: CASSLGEIAGFYEQYF

d_gene: TRBD1
abundance: NA
v_gene: TRBV9
j_gene: TRBJ1-5
CDR3nt: TGTGCCAGCAGTAGACAGGGCGATAGCAATCAGCCCCAGCATTTT
CDR3aa: CASSRQGDSNQPQHF

d_gene: NA
abundance: NA
v_gene: TRBV5-8
j_gene: TRBJ1-2
CDR3nt: TGTGCCAGCAGCTTTAGCGGACGAGGGCAACGGGGCTACACCTTC
CDR3aa: CASSFSGRGQRGYTF

d_gene: NA
abundance: NA
v_gene: TRBV7-2
j_gene: TRBJ2-7
CDR3nt: TGTGCCAGCAGCTACCGCCGGGGGATCTACGAGCAGTACTTC
CDR3aa: CASSYRRGIYEQYF

d_gene: NA
abundance: NA
v_gene: TRBV18
j_gene: TRBJ2-7
CDR3nt: TGTGCCAGCTCACGGCCAACAGGGACCTACGAGCAGTACTTC
CDR3aa: CASSRPTGTYEQYF

d_gene: NA
abundance: few
v_gene: TRBV6-1
j_gene: TRBJ2-4
CDR3nt: TGTGCCAGCAGGGAAGACTTCGGCGGAGCCAAAAACATTCAGTACTTC
CDR3aa: CASREDFGGAKNIQYF

d_gene: NA
abundance: few
v_gene: TRBV5-6
j_gene: TRBJ2-5
CDR3nt: TGTGCCAGCAGCTTTGTCGGGGAATATTTCGAAGAGACCCAGTACTTC
CDR3aa: CASSFVGEYFEETQYF

d_gene: TRBD1
abundance: NA
v_gene: TRBV7-2
j_gene: TRBJ2-1
CDR3nt: TGTGCCAGCAGCTTAGGAGTAGGGACAGGGGTCAATGAGCAGTTCTTC
CDR3aa: CASSLGVGTGVNEQFF

d_gene: TRBD1
abundance: NA
v_gene: TRBV7-9
j_gene: TRBJ1-2
CDR3nt: TGTGCGCTTAGGGACAGGGGGCGAGGCTACACCTTC
CDR3aa: CALRDRGRGYTF

d_gene: TRBD2
abundance: NA
v_gene: TRBV5-4
j_gene: TRBJ2-2
CDR3nt: TGTGCCAGCAGCTTACCCCTAGCGGGCACCGGGGAGCTGTTTTTT
CDR3aa: CASSLPLAGTGELFF

d_gene: NA
abundance: NA
v_gene: TRBV11-3
j_gene: TRBJ2-3
CDR3nt: TGTGCCAGCAGCTCAGGGGTAGGAACAGATACGCAGTATTTT
CDR3aa: CASSSGVGTDTQYF

d_gene: NA
abundance: NA
v_gene: TRBV11-2
j_gene: TRBJ2-7
CDR3nt: TGTGCCAGCAGCTTAGGAGGCAGCGAATACGAGCAGTACTTC
CDR3aa: CASSLGGSEYEQYF

d_gene: NA
abundance: once
v_gene: TRBV18
j_gene: TRBJ1-1
CDR3nt: TGTGCCAGCTCACCCGGGGTCGTCGGGAACACTGAAGCTTTCTTT
CDR3aa: CASSPGVVGNTEAFF

d_gene: NA
abundance: NA
v_gene: TRBV4-1
j_gene: TRBJ1-3
CDR3nt: TGCGCCAGCAGCCAAGACCTCGGTTTTTTCAACACCATATATTTT
CDR3aa: CASSQDLGFFNTIYF

d_gene: TRBD2
abundance: once
v_gene: TRBV11-2
j_gene: TRBJ2-3
CDR3nt: TGTGCCAGCAGGCCTCTCGCGCGGGAGCTAACAGATACGCAGTATTTT
CDR3aa: CASRPLARELTDTQYF

d_gene: NA
abundance: NA
v_gene: TRBV30
j_gene: TRBJ1-1
CDR3nt: TGTGCCTGGAGTCGTCAGTTGAACACTGAAGCTTTCTTT
CDR3aa: CAWSRQLNTEAFF

d_gene: TRBD1
abundance: NA
v_gene: TRBV19
j_gene: TRBJ1-1
CDR3nt: TGTGCCAGTAGTATGGGGACAGGCATGAACACTGAAGCTTTCTTT
CDR3aa: CASSMGTGMNTEAFF

d_gene: NA
abundance: NA
v_gene: TRBV6-1
j_gene: TRBJ1-5
CDR3nt: TGTGCCAGCAGTGTCCGTCGGGAAAGGATCAATCAGCCCCAGCATTTT
CDR3aa: CASSVRRERINQPQHF

d_gene: TRBD2
abundance: NA
v_gene: TRBV10-1
j_gene: TRBJ2-1
CDR3nt: TGCGCCAGCATTTTTGGGCGGGAGGTTTCCTACAATGAGCAGTTCTTC
CDR3aa: CASIFGREVSYNEQFF

d_gene: NA
abundance: few
v_gene: TRBV14
j_gene: TRBJ2-2
CDR3nt: TGTGCCAGCAGCCAGACAGGGAACACCGGGGAGCTGTTTTTT
CDR3aa: CASSQTGNTGELFF

d_gene: TRBD2
abundance: once
v_gene: TRBV19
j_gene: TRBJ2-3
CDR3nt: TGTGCCAGTAGTATCAGCGCGGGAGGAACCACAGATACGCAGTATTTT
CDR3aa: CASSISAGGTTDTQYF